Detailed here is one T cell receptor (beta chain). Sequencing used cDNA as its template, made by extracting RNA and reverse transcribing it. Measured with immunoSEQ multiplex PCR; TCRdb has only the in-frame clones, and not every one. The sample carries about 180,000 clones, about 67% recorded once. The V segment lost 4 bases and the J segment 2 bases; nucleotides outside the gene matches: 9. Germline V lookup: CDR1 SGHRS, CDR2 YFSETQ. The CDR3 is made up of 17 amino acids. This sample was taken from a study of CD8+ T cells in alopecia areata. The source is a human donor with alopecia areata. V and J are TRBV5-1 and TRBJ1-3, with 10 bases aligning to TRBD1. Sequenced material: CD8+ T cells sorted from blood, taken at week 0. CDR3 loop: CASSPSRQGATGNTIYF. The CDR3 DNA reads as TGCGCCAGCAGCCCCTCTAGACAGGGGGCAACTGGAAACACCATATATTTT.